What follows are 27 T cell receptor beta chains derived from one specimen sequenced in a study of blood T cell repertoires in COVID-19. Sequencing was performed with immunoSEQ multiplex PCR; in TCRdb, only in-frame clones are kept and a portion is missing. The sample includes some 120,000 clones, 88% of them seen just once. The sample taken for sequencing was peripheral blood. These receptors all come from a man aged 50 or older with acute or convalescent COVID-19.

The rearrangement uses TRBV19 and TRBJ1-5, with 7 bases lining up with TRBD1. Unmatched junction bases numbered 9, after V lost 7 bases and J lost 0 bases. This CDR3 contains 16 residues. Germline V lookup: CDR1 LNHDA, CDR2 SQIVND (reference sequence). The CDR3 DNA is TGTGCCAGTACCCGGATAGGGGGCTTTAGCAATCAGCCCCAGCATTTT. This sequence encodes CASTRIGGFSNQPQHF.

V usage is TRBV4-1 and J usage is TRBJ2-1; D is perhaps TRBD2 (5 bases). The CDR3 has 14 residues. The V gene lost 1 base and the J gene lost 6 bases, with 10 bases spanning the gap. Germline CDR1 reads MGHRA; CDR2 reads YSYEKL. CDR3 sequence: CASSQVLSGNEQFF. CDR3 bases: TGCGCCAGCAGCCAAGTACTGAGCGGCAATGAGCAGTTCTTC.

This clone has just a few counts. The rearrangement links TRBV10-3 to TRBJ2-1; 10 bases align to TRBD1. CDR1 is ENHRY and CDR2 is SYGVKD in the germline V gene. The ends lost 3 bases at V and 9 bases at J; junction bases unmatched: 5. This CDR3 contains 14 residues. CDR3 loop: CAISDRQGAGEQFF. In DNA, the CDR3 is TGTGCCATCAGTGATCGACAGGGGGCGGGTGAGCAGTTCTTC.

This clone was seen a single time. At the DNA level, this CDR3 is encoded by other sequences in the same sample as well. The chain uses TRBV19 and TRBJ1-1; D possibly corresponds to TRBD1 (5 bases). Trimming left V 2 bases short and J 1 base short, with 8 bases between. Germline V CDR1 and CDR2: LNHDA, SQIVND (reference sequence). The CDR3 contains 14 residues. The CDR3 DNA is TGTGCCAGTAGTATACAGGGCGGGAACACTGAAGCTTTCTTT. It yields the protein CASSIQGGNTEAFF.

This chain uses TRBV5-1 with TRBJ2-5; no reliable D call. CDR3 size: 13 residues. Germline V lookup: CDR1 SGHRS, CDR2 YFSETQ. With 5 bases removed from V and 4 bases from J, the gap between germline ends came to 12 bases. DNA for the CDR3: TGCGCCAGCAGAAAGAGCCCTGGAGAGACCCAGTACTTC. This sequence encodes CASRKSPGETQYF. The full variable domain, with the rest looked up from reference TRBV5-1 and TRBJ2-5, is KAGVTQTPRYLIKTRGQQVTLSCSPISGHRSVSWYQQTPGQGLQFLFEYFSETQRNKGNFPGRFSGRQFSNSRSEMNVSTLELGDSALYLCASRKSPGETQYFGPGTRLLVL.

This chain links TRBV7-2 with TRBJ1-4; D is unresolved. The CDR3 is 15 amino acids. The V end lost 1 base, the J end lost 3 bases, and 9 bases lay between the germline ends. CDR1 is SGHTA, CDR2 FQGNSA, per germline. The CDR3 coding sequence is TGTGCCAGCAGCTTAGGGGCAGCACCTAATGAAAAACTGTTTTTT. Its protein is CASSLGAAPNEKLFF.

V gene TRBV7-8 combines with J gene TRBJ1-5; D is possibly TRBD1 (6 bases). Per germline, CDR1 SGHVS and CDR2 FQNEAQ. This CDR3 contains 15 residues. Deletions cut 5 bases from V and 7 bases from J, with 18 bases between. CDR3 protein: CASSRTRQGIQPQHF. CDR3 bases: TGTGCCAGCAGCCGTACCCGGCAGGGGATACAGCCCCAGCATTTT.

The V call is TRBV7-2, the J call TRBJ2-1; D perhaps matches TRBD2 (7 bases). Trimming pared 1 base from V and 9 bases from J, leaving 22 bases between. CDR1 is SGHTA and CDR2 is FQGNSA in the germline V gene. This CDR3 is built from 17 residues. CDR3 sequence: CASSLGRGGLRAPEQFF. The CDR3 region has the DNA TGTGCCAGCAGCTTAGGTCGAGGGGGACTACGGGCCCCTGAGCAGTTCTTC.

The chain employs TRBV5-6 and TRBJ1-6, with TRBD1 identical over 7 bases. CDR1 is SGHDT, CDR2 YYEEEE, per germline. V lost 4 bases, J lost 6 bases, and 4 bases stayed unmatched. This CDR3 spans 14 amino acids. CDR3 in DNA: TGTGCCAGCAGCCGAGGGGGCAGTAATTCACCCCTCCACTTT. Its translation is CASSRGGSNSPLHF.

The V and J genes are TRBV7-8 and TRBJ1-2; D not certain. The CDR3 is 13 amino acids. Per germline, CDR1 SGHVS and CDR2 FQNEAQ. V was pared by 6 bases and J by 2 bases, with 10 bases between. CDR3 region: CASSEAGNYGYTF. The CDR3 DNA reads as TGTGCCAGCAGTGAGGCTGGGAACTATGGCTACACCTTC.

The chain is built from TRBV7-9 and TRBJ2-5, with TRBD2 matching 13 bases. Germline CDR1 and CDR2: SEHNR and FQNEAQ (reference sequence). The junction had 5 bases not matched to a gene; V was cut back by 2 bases and J by 5 bases. The CDR3 has 16 residues. The CDR3 DNA reads as TGTGCCAGCAGCTTACGGACTAGCGGGAGTGTTGAGACCCAGTACTTC. It is translated as CASSLRTSGSVETQYF. The full variable domain, completed using reference TRBV7-9 and TRBJ2-5, is DTGVSQNPRHKITKRGQNVTFRCDPISEHNRLYWYRQTLGQGPEFLTYFQNEAQLEKSRLLSDRFSAERPKGSFSTLEIQRTEQGDSAMYLCASSLRTSGSVETQYFGPGTRLLVL.

The chain recombines TRBV6-6 with TRBJ1-2, with D possibly matching TRBD1 (5 bases). CDR3 length equals 17 residues. CDR1 is MNHNY and CDR2 is SVGAGI in the germline V gene (reference sequence). V lost 5 bases, J lost 1 base, and 20 bases lay in between. CDR3 protein: CASSPKSRRQFNYGYTF. DNA of the CDR3: TGTGCCAGCAGTCCCAAGAGCCGGAGACAGTTTAACTATGGCTACACCTTC.

This chain joins TRBV4-3 and TRBJ2-3; a possible D gene is TRBD2 (6 bases). This CDR3 spans 15 amino acids. V lost 3 bases to trimming and J lost 2 bases, with 12 bases between them. Germline V gene lookup returns CDR1 LGHNA and CDR2 YSLEER. CDR3 nucleotides: TGCGCCAGCAGCCACGGGGGAGCAGTCACAGATACGCAGTATTTT. Its protein product is CASSHGGAVTDTQYF.

This chain uses TRBV5-5 with TRBJ2-2; the match to TRBD2 covers 7 bases. Per the germline V gene, CDR1 is SGHKS and CDR2 is YYEKEE (reference sequence). V shed 0 bases, J shed 6 bases, and the junction held 11 bases outside the gene matches. The CDR3 is 17 amino acids. The CDR3 is CASSLEVTGEGAGELFF. CDR3 coding DNA: TGTGCCAGCAGCTTGGAGGTGACGGGGGAGGGCGCCGGGGAGCTGTTTTTT.

J is TRBJ2-1 and V is TRBV3-1 (or the pseudogene TRBV3-2), with D perhaps TRBD1 (5 bases). Germline V gene sequence: CDR1 LGHDT, CDR2 YNNKEL (reference sequence). Trimming left V 1 base short and J 3 bases short, with 10 bases between. The CDR3 is 15 residues long. The CDR3 loop is CASSQGQQLYNEQFF. CDR3 DNA: TGTGCCAGCAGCCAAGGACAGCAACTCTACAATGAGCAGTTCTTC.

This chain uses TRBV6-2 or TRBV6-3 with TRBJ1-2; 9 nucleotides agree with TRBD1. This CDR3 is 18 amino acids long. Trimming at V came to 6 bases and at J to 7 bases, leaving 21 bases not matched to a gene. The V gene's germline CDR1 is MNHEY and CDR2 SVGEGT. The DNA for the CDR3 is TGTGCCAGCAGCTCTCTATCTCGGGGGACAGGGAAGGATTCTGGCTACACCTTC. It translates to CASSSLSRGTGKDSGYTF.

The chain links TRBV24-1 to TRBJ2-7; the D gene is possibly TRBD2 (5 bases). V dropped 1 base and J dropped 1 base, with 25 bases sitting between them. This CDR3 spans 20 amino acids. Germline CDR1 and CDR2: KGHDR and SFDVKD. The CDR3 loop reads CATSDLGKELGYSGSYEQYF. The CDR3 region has the DNA TGTGCCACCAGTGATTTAGGTAAGGAACTAGGGTATAGTGGGTCCTACGAGCAGTACTTC.

This clone has a single count. V gene TRBV5-1 combines with J gene TRBJ1-3; TRBD1 matches 7 bases. Trimming took 4 bases from V and 0 from J; bases not matched to a gene: 4. CDR3 length: 15 amino acids. In germline, CDR1 is SGHRS, CDR2 YFSETQ. The CDR3 loop reads CASSAGTASGNTIYF. The CDR3 DNA reads TGCGCCAGCAGCGCCGGGACAGCCTCTGGAAACACCATATATTTT.

The rearrangement links TRBV6-5 to TRBJ1-1; no clear D. The germline V gene has CDR1 MNHEY and CDR2 SVGAGI. With 4 bases removed from V and 1 base from J, the gap between germline ends came to 13 bases. The length of the CDR3 is 15 residues. The CDR3 loop is CASSSIEISNTEAFF. The DNA for the CDR3 is TGTGCCAGCAGTTCGATCGAGATCTCGAACACTGAAGCTTTCTTT.

V is TRBV7-9 and J is TRBJ1-1, with 7 bases that match TRBD1. This CDR3 contains 15 residues. The junction had 6 bases not matched to a gene; V was cut back by 4 bases and J by 1 base. CDR1 is SEHNR, CDR2 FQNEAQ, per germline (reference sequence). CDR3 protein: CASSSQQGRNTEAFF. DNA for the CDR3: TGTGCCAGCAGCTCCCAACAGGGGAGGAACACTGAAGCTTTCTTT.

This sequence joins TRBV9 and TRBJ2-2, with 7 bases identical to TRBD1. V trimming: 4 bases; J trimming: 3 bases; junction bases outside the gene matches: 12. The CDR3 is made up of 17 amino acids. Per germline, CDR1 SGDLS and CDR2 YYNGEE. The CDR3 protein is CASSTTRGRGYTGELFF. The CDR3 bases are TGTGCCAGCAGCACGACAAGGGGGCGCGGATACACCGGGGAGCTGTTTTTT.

This chain uses TRBV27 with TRBJ1-4, with 7 bases that match TRBD1. The CDR3 runs to 16 residues. Germline V gene lookup returns CDR1 MNHEY and CDR2 SMNVEV (reference sequence). V shed 6 bases, J shed 1 base, and the junction held 8 bases outside the gene matches. The CDR3 loop is CASRKQDRETNEKLFF. The DNA of the CDR3 is TGTGCCAGCAGAAAACAAGACAGGGAAACTAATGAAAAACTGTTTTTT.

This chain joins TRBV10-3 and TRBJ2-7; 7 positions match TRBD1. CDR1 and CDR2 (germline): ENHRY, SYGVKD. This CDR3 contains 16 residues. V was pared by 5 bases and J by 0 bases, with 10 bases of the junction left unmatched. CDR3: CAISPRDSFSSYEQYF. The CDR3 DNA follows: TGTGCCATCAGTCCCAGGGACAGCTTCAGCTCCTACGAGCAGTACTTC.

This clone was detected a few times. The chain combines TRBV29-1 with TRBJ1-1, with 7 positions matching TRBD1. V lost 5 bases, J lost 3 bases, and 9 bases stayed unmatched. The germline CDR1 and CDR2 sequences are SQVTM and ANQGSEA. CDR3 length: 14 amino acids. In DNA form, the CDR3 reads TGCAGCGTTCGGGACAGTGGCGCGGACACTGAAGCTTTCTTT. Residues: CSVRDSGADTEAFF.

This clone has just one count. CDR3 bases: TGTGCTAGTGGTTTGGTACCTGCGGGAGTCACAGATACGCAGTATTTT. This sequence encodes CASGLVPAGVTDTQYF. The gene calls are TRBV12-5 and TRBJ2-3; 7 positions match TRBD2. CDR3 size: 16 residues. Per germline, CDR1 LGHNT and CDR2 FRNRAP. The V segment lost 0 bases and the J segment 2 bases; nucleotides outside the gene matches: 5.

The V gene is TRBV7-9, the J gene TRBJ2-6; TRBD1 matches 12 bases. V dropped 5 bases and J dropped 4; count of bases not matched to a gene: 6. In germline, CDR1 is SEHNR, CDR2 FQNEAQ (reference sequence). The length of the CDR3 is 17 residues. The CDR3 DNA is TGTGCCAGCAGCCGGGGACAGGGGGCGTCCGGGGCCAACGTCCTGACTTTC. Amino acids: CASSRGQGASGANVLTF.

This sequence joins TRBV25-1 and TRBJ2-2, with D possibly matching TRBD2 (6 bases). The germline V and J ends were trimmed by 4 bases and 2 bases, with 8 bases remaining between them. The CDR3 is made up of 14 amino acids. Germline V gene sequence: CDR1 MGHDK, CDR2 SYGVNS. DNA of the CDR3: TGTGCCAGCAGTGGGGGGGTAAACACCGGGGAGCTGTTTTTT. Its translation is CASSGGVNTGELFF.